This T cell receptor beta chain was captured in a study of cytomegalovirus exposure and HLA in healthy donors. V dropped 5 bases and J dropped 0 bases, with 13 bases sitting between them. From germline, CDR1 is SGHTA and CDR2 FQGNSA. The CDR3 is 15 amino acids. Findings of the study overall: One variant, a missense change in DCLRE1C, was linked in a later analysis to TCR beta V- and J-gene trimming. Cytomegalovirus association was listed for approximately 160 TCR beta chains.

A note on this clone: Its antigen is still unknown.

Both 60 Vbeta primers and 13 Jbeta primers went into the PCR. Only in-frame clones appear in the TCRdb table, and some are missing; sequencing was by immunoSEQ multiplex PCR. The data hold some 170,000 clones, with about 69% observed a single time. The chain recombines TRBV7-2 with TRBJ1-1; no clear D. This receptor was obtained from a human donor in good health. The sequencing input was PBMCs. The CDR3: CASSQVGSVNTEAFF. DNA of the CDR3: TGTGCCAGCAGCCAGGTGGGCAGTGTGAACACTGAAGCTTTCTTT.